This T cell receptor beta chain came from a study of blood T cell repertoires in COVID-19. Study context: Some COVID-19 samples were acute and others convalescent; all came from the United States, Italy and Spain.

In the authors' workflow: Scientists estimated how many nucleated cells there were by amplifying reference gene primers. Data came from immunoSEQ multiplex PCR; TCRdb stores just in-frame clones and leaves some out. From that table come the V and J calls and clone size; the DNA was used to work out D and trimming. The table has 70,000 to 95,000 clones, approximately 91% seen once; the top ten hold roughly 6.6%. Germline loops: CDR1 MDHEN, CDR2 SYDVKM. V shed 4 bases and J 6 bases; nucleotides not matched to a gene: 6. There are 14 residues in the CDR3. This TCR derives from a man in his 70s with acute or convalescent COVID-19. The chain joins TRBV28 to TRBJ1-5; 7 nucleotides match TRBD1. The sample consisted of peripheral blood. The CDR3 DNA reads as TGTGCCAGCAGTTACGAGGGGGCTATTCAGCCCCAGCATTTT. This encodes CASSYEGAIQPQHF.